Following are 8 T cell receptor beta chains from one sample sequenced in a study of T cell responses to AZD1222 COVID-19 vaccine. The data were produced by immunoSEQ multiplex PCR, yet TCRdb's version contains in-frame clones alone and is incomplete. The table records 28,000 or so clones, just over 85% of them present only once. The material sequenced was peripheral blood, taken 28 days after the second AZD1222 dose. These receptors came from an adult who received the AZD1222 COVID-19 vaccine.

The chain combines TRBV19 with TRBJ2-2; 14 bases line up with TRBD2. Germline loops: CDR1 LNHDA, CDR2 SQIVND (reference sequence). The CDR3 has 15 residues. The trim removed 6 bases at V and 8 bases at J, leaving 5 bases unmatched. The CDR3 protein is CASRGTSGGTGELFF. CDR3 DNA sequence: TGTGCCAGTAGAGGGACTAGCGGGGGAACTGGGGAGCTGTTTTTT. The complete variable domain, with remaining parts taken from reference TRBV19 and TRBJ2-2, reads DGGITQSPKYLFRKEGQNVTLSCEQNLNHDAMYWYRQDPGQGLRLIYYSQIVNDFQKGDIAEGYSVSREKKESFPLTVTSAQKNPTAFYLCASRGTSGGTGELFFGEGSRLTVL.

This rearrangement joins TRBV28 to TRBJ2-3, with TRBD1 matching 7 bases. Per germline, CDR1 MDHEN and CDR2 SYDVKM. This CDR3 has 14 residues. V trimming: 6 bases; J trimming: 0 bases; junction bases outside the gene matches: 3. The chain's CDR3 is CASSPGQSTDTQYF. The CDR3 coding sequence is TGTGCCAGCAGCCCGGGACAGAGCACAGATACGCAGTATTTT. Looking up the rest from reference TRBV28 and TRBJ2-3 gives the full variable domain: DVKVTQSSRYLVKRTGEKVFLECVQDMDHENMFWYRQDPGLGLRLIYFSYDVKMKEKGDIPEGYSVSREKKERFSLILESASTNQTSMYLCASSPGQSTDTQYFGPGTRLTVL.

V is TRBV28 and J is TRBJ2-3, with TRBD2 as a possible D gene (5 bases). Germline V gene lookup returns CDR1 MDHEN and CDR2 SYDVKM. The CDR3 consists of 14 residues. The germline V and J ends were trimmed by 3 bases and 3 bases, with 10 bases remaining between them. CDR3 sequence: CASSFLAGTDTQYF. In DNA form, the CDR3 reads TGTGCCAGCAGTTTCCTAGCTGGGACAGATACGCAGTATTTT.

The chain is built from TRBV3-1 (or the pseudogene TRBV3-2) and TRBJ2-5; 9 nucleotides match TRBD2. V shed 1 base, J shed 5 bases, and the junction held 5 bases outside the gene matches. This CDR3 is 15 amino acids long. Germline CDR1 is LGHDT and CDR2 is YNNKEL (reference sequence). CDR3 sequence reads: CASSQAAGGGETQYF. The CDR3, as DNA: TGTGCCAGCAGCCAAGCAGCGGGGGGTGGCGAGACCCAGTACTTC.

The rearrangement joins TRBV3-1 (or the pseudogene TRBV3-2) to TRBJ2-5, with TRBD2 identical over 7 bases. The junction had 7 bases not matched to a gene; V was cut back by 6 bases and J by 3 bases. CDR1 is LGHDT, CDR2 YNNKEL, per germline (reference sequence). There are 14 residues in the CDR3. This CDR3 reads CASRLLAAEETQYF. The CDR3 DNA is TGTGCCAGCAGACTTCTAGCGGCTGAAGAGACCCAGTACTTC.

The CDR3 sequence: CASSLFSPDSNQPQHF. CDR3 in DNA: TGTGCCAGCAGCTTATTCAGTCCAGATAGCAATCAGCCCCAGCATTTT. This chain uses TRBV5-5 with TRBJ1-5; the D is unclear. Per the germline V gene, CDR1 is SGHKS and CDR2 is YYEKEE (reference sequence). CDR3 length: 16 residues. Trimming removed 2 bases at V and 0 bases at J, with 12 bases between.

This chain joins TRBV10-3 and TRBJ2-7, with 15 positions matching TRBD2. Germline CDR1 reads ENHRY; CDR2 reads SYGVKD. This CDR3 contains 16 residues. Trimming cost V 6 bases and J 4 bases; bases outside gene matches: 7. The CDR3 DNA reads TGTGCCATCAGAGAACCGGGACTAGCGGGGGGTTACGAGCAGTACTTC. Protein: CAIREPGLAGGYEQYF.

This clone was recorded only once. DNA for the CDR3: TGCGCCAGCAGCCCCGACAGGGAACTTGGCTACACCTTC. Its translation is CASSPDRELGYTF. The chain recombines TRBV5-1 with TRBJ1-2, with 7 bases that match TRBD1. Germline V gives CDR1 SGHRS, CDR2 YFSETQ. This CDR3 spans 13 amino acids. The J segment lost 7 bases and the V segment lost 4 bases, leaving 7 bases of the junction unmatched.